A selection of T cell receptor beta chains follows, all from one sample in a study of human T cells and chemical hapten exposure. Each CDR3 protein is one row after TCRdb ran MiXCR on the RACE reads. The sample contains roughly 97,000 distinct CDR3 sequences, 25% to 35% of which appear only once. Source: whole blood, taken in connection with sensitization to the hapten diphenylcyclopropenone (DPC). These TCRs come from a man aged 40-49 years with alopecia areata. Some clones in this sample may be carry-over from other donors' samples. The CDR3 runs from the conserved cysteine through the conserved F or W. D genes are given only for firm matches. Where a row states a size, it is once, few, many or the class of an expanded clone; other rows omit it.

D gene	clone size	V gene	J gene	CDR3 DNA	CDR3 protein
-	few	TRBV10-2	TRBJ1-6	TGCGCCAGCAGTGAGAAGGGAAGCTCCTATAATTCACCCCTCCACTTT	CASSEKGSSYNSPLHF
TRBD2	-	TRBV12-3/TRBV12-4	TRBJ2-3	TGTGCCAGCAGCCTAGCGGGCACACCTACAGATACGCAGTATTTT	CASSLAGTPTDTQYF
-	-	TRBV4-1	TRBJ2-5	TGCGCCAGCAGCCAAGAGGGGGGATGGGAGACCCAGTACTTC	CASSQEGGWETQYF
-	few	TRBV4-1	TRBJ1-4	TGCGCCAGCAGCCTAGAGACAGGAGGGGGGACTAATGAAAAACTGTTTTTT	CASSLETGGGTNEKLFF
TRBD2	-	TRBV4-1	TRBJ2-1	TGCGCCAGCAGCCAAGTCCTAGCGGACTACAATGAGCAGTTCTTC	CASSQVLADYNEQFF
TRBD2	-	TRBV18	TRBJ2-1	TGTGCCAGCTCACCCGGGACTAGCGGCAATGAGCAGTTCTTC	CASSPGTSGNEQFF
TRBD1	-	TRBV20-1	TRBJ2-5	TGCAGTGCTAGAGACTTGTTCGGACAGGGACAAGAGACCCAGTACTTC	CSARDLFGQGQETQYF
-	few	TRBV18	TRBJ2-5	TGTGCCAGCTCACCTACAGGCTCGGAGACCCAGTACTTC	CASSPTGSETQYF
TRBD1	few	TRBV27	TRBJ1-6	TGTGCCAGCAGACCCGGACAGGGAAGGTATTCACCCCTCCACTTT	CASRPGQGRYSPLHF
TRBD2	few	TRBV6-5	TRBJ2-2	TGTGCCAGCAGTTTTCTAGCGGGAGGGCCAAGCACCGGGGAGCTGTTTTTT	CASSFLAGGPSTGELFF
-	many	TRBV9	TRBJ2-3	TGTGCCAGCAGCCTCATTCCCCGAGGAGATACGCAGTATTTT	CASSLIPRGDTQYF
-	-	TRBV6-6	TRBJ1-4	TGTGCCAGCGATTATGAGGGCGAAACTAATGAAAAACTGTTTTTT	CASDYEGETNEKLFF
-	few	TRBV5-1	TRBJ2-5	TGCGCCAGCACCCGAAGCGGGCAACAAGAGACCCAGTACTTC	CASTRSGQQETQYF
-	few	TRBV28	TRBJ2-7	TGTGCCAGCAGTTTAACCCCCCCGGGCTCCTACGAGCAGTACTTC	CASSLTPPGSYEQYF
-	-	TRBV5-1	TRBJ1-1	TGCGCCAGCAGCTTGAGGACTCCTACCGACACTGAAGCTTTCTTT	CASSLRTPTDTEAFF
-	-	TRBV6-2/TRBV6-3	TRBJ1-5	TGTGCCAGCCGAAACTCAGGGGAGCGCCAGCATTTT	CASRNSGERQHF
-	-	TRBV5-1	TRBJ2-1	TGCGCCAGCAGCTGGGACAATCTTCAGCAGTTCTTC	CASSWDNLQQFF
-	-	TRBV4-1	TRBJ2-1	TGCGCCAGCAGCCAAGATTTCTTAGCGTTGGGTTTCAATGAGCAGTTCTTC	CASSQDFLALGFNEQFF
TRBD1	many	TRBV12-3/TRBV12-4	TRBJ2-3	TGTGCCAGCAGGAGGACAGGGGGCAGCGGCACAGATACGCAGTATTTT	CASRRTGGSGTDTQYF
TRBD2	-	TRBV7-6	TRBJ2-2	TGTGCCAGCAGCTCCGGAGCGGGAGGGCCTCCCGGGGAGCTGTTTTTT	CASSSGAGGPPGELFF
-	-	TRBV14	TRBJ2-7	TGTGCCAGCAGCCAAGCGTTTGCGGGAGAGCAGTACTTC	CASSQAFAGEQYF
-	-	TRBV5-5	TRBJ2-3	TGTGCCAGCAGCCCCATAGGCGGGACCGACACAGATACGCAGTATTTT	CASSPIGGTDTDTQYF
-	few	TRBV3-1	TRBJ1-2	TGTGCCAGCAGCGGACAGATCTATGGCTACACCTTC	CASSGQIYGYTF
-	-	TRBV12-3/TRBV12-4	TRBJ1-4	TGTGCCAGCAGTTTTGCGGGGCTCAATGAAAAACTGTTTTTT	CASSFAGLNEKLFF
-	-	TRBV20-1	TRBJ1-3	TGCAGTGCTAGAATCTCTGGAAACACCATATATTTT	CSARISGNTIYF
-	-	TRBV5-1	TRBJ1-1	TGCGCCAGCAGGATAGAACCCGCTACTGAAGCTTTCTTT	CASRIEPATEAFF
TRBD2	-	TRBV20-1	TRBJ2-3	TGCAGTGCTCCAGATCGGGGCGGGAGGGCAGATACGCAGTATTTT	CSAPDRGGRADTQYF
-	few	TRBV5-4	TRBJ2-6	TGTGCCAGCAGCTTGGCGGGGCGTTCTGGGGCCAACGTCCTGACTTTC	CASSLAGRSGANVLTF
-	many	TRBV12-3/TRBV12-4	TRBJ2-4	TGTGCCAGCAGTTTTGGGGTTGTCGGCATTCAGTACTTC	CASSFGVVGIQYF
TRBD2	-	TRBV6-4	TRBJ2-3	TGTGCCAGCAGTGACGACAGCGGGAGCCGCACAGATACGCAGTATTTT	CASSDDSGSRTDTQYF
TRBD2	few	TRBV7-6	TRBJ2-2	TGTGCCAGCAGCAAACAAGCGGGAGGGTACACCGGGGAGCTGTTTTTT	CASSKQAGGYTGELFF
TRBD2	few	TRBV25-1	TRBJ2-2	TGTGCCAGCAGTGCACTAGCGGCTGGGGAGCTGTTTTTT	CASSALAAGELFF
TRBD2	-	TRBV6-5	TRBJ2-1	TGTGCCAGCAGCCTGACTAGCGGGGGACACAATGAGCAGTTCTTC	CASSLTSGGHNEQFF
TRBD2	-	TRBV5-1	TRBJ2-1	TGCGCCAGCAGCCCCGGACTAGCGGGAAGCAATGAGCAGTTCTTC	CASSPGLAGSNEQFF
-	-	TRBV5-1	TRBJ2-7	TGCGCCAGCAGCCGGGACCCCCGGTACGAGCAGTACTTC	CASSRDPRYEQYF
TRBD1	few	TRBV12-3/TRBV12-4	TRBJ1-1	TGTGCCAGCAGGGGACAGGGCTTCACTGAAGCTTTCTTT	CASRGQGFTEAFF
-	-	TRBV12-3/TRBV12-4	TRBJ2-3	TGTGCCAGCAGATTAGGTGCTAAATCAGATACGCAGTATTTT	CASRLGAKSDTQYF
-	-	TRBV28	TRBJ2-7	TGTGCCAGCTCTCGGGGTGCAGGGCAGGCCTACGAGCAGTACTTC	CASSRGAGQAYEQYF
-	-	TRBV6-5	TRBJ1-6	TGTGCCAGCATGGGGGGGTTTCAAAATTCACCCCTCCACTTT	CASMGGFQNSPLHF
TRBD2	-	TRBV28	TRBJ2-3	TGTGCCAGCAGTCCCTCATCGTGGCTAGCGGGTTTAGAGGGTACGCAGTATTTT	CASSPSSWLAGLEGTQYF
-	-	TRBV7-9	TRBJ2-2	TGTGCCAGCAGCTTAGCGTTAGGATCCTCGAGCATCGGGGAGCTGTTTTTT	CASSLALGSSSIGELFF
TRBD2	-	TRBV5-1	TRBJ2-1	TGCGCCAGCAGCACTCCCGGGACTAGCGGGAGAGGAAGCTCCTACAATGAGCAGTTCTTC	CASSTPGTSGRGSSYNEQFF
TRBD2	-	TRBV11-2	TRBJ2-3	TGTGCCAGCAGCTCACCACTAGCGGGAAGTACAGATACGCAGTATTTT	CASSSPLAGSTDTQYF
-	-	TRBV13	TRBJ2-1	TGTGCCAGCAGCTTATTTCTGGCGCAAAGCTCCTACAATGAGCAGTTCTTC	CASSLFLAQSSYNEQFF
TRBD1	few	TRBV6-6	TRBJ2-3	TGTGCCAGCAGTGAGGACAGGGCTAGCACAGATACGCAGTATTTT	CASSEDRASTDTQYF
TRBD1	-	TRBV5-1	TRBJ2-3	TGCGCCAGCAGCTTGGAGGGCAGGGGGCGGCCAGATACGCAGTATTTT	CASSLEGRGRPDTQYF
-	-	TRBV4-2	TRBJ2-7	TGTGCCAGCAGCCAAGATTTGGACCAGGGAAGAACTCAGTACTTC	CASSQDLDQGRTQYF
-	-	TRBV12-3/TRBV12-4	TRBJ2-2	TGTGCCAGCAGTACCCAACTAGGGAACGGGGAGCTGTTTTTT	CASSTQLGNGELFF
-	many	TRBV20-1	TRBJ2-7	TGCAGTGCCACCCCGGGAAGGCTTTCCTACGAGCAGTACTTC	CSATPGRLSYEQYF
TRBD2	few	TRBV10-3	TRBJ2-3	TGTGCCATCAGCCCTAGCGGGTCTAGCACAGATACGCAGTATTTT	CAISPSGSSTDTQYF
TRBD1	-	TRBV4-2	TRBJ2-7	TGTGCCAGCAGCCAAGCCCCGACAGGGGAGGAGCAGTACTTC	CASSQAPTGEEQYF
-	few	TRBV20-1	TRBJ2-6	TGCAGTGCTTCGGACGGTCTTTTCTCTGGGGCCAACGTCCTGACTTTC	CSASDGLFSGANVLTF
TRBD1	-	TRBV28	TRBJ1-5	TGTGCCAGCAGAATTGGGACAGGGACTCAGCCCCAGCATTTT	CASRIGTGTQPQHF
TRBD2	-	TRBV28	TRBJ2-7	TGTGCCAGTCTTGGAATCTCCCTTACGGGAGGTGTGTACGAGCAGTACTTC	CASLGISLTGGVYEQYF
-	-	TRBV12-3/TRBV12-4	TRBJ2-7	TGTGCCAGCCGCTTGGGGCAGGGCAACGAGCAGTACTTC	CASRLGQGNEQYF
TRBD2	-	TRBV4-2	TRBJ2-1	TGTGCCAGCAGCCAAGGTATTAGCGGGATCTACAATGAGCAGTTCTTC	CASSQGISGIYNEQFF
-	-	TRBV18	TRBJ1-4	TGTGCCAGCTCACCGGGCCGTGGTGAAAAACTGTTTTTT	CASSPGRGEKLFF
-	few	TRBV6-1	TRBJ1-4	TGTGCCAGCAGTTACAGTAATGAAAAACTGTTTTTT	CASSYSNEKLFF
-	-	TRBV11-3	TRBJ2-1	TGTGCCAGCAGCTTGCAGGGGGGATACAATGAGCAGTTCTTC	CASSLQGGYNEQFF
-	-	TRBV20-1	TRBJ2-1	TGCAGTGCTAGAGGGACTTTTCGGCAGTTCTTC	CSARGTFRQFF